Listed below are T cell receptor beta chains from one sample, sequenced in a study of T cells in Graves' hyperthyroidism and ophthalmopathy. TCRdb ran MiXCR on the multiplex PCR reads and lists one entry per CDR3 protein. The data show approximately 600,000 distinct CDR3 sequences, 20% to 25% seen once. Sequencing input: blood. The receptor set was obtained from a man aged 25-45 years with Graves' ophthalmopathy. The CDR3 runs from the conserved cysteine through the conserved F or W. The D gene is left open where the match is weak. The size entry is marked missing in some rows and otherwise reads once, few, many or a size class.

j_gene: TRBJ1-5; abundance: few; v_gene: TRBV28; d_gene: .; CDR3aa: CASSSPGSPKRNQPQHF; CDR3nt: TGTGCCAGCAGTAGCCCGGGCTCACCTAAACGCAATCAGCCCCAGCATTTT
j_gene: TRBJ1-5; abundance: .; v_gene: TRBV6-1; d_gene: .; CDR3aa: CASSPTIYSNQPQHF; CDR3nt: TGTGCCAGCAGCCCGACAATATATAGCAATCAGCCCCAGCATTTT
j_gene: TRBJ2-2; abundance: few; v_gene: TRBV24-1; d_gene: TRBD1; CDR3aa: CATRGQVNTGELFF; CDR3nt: TGTGCCACAAGGGGACAGGTCAACACCGGGGAGCTGTTTTTT
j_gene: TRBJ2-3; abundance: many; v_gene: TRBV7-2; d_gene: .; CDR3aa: CASSPSILSTDTQYF; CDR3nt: TGTGCCAGCAGCCCTAGCATACTCAGCACAGATACGCAGTATTTT
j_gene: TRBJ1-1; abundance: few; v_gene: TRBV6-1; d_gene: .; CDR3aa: CASSESLGAFF; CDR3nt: TGTGCCAGCAGTGAATCACTGGGAGCTTTCTTT
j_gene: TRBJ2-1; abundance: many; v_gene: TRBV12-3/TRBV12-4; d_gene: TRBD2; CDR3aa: CASSPGSGRRNEQFF; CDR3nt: TGTGCCAGCAGTCCTGGGAGCGGGAGAAGGAATGAGCAGTTCTTC
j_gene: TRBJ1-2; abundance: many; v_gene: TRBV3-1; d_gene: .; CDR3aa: CASSQASISYGYTF; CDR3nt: TGTGCCAGCAGCCAAGCCAGTATTAGCTATGGCTACACCTTC
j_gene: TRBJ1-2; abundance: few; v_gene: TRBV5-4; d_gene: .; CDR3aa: CASSFVATDGYTF; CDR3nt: TGTGCCAGCAGCTTTGTGGCGACCGATGGCTACACCTTC
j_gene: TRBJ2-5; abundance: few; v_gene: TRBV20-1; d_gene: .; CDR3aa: CSARGAVETQYF; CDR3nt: TGCAGTGCTAGGGGGGCGGTCGAGACCCAGTACTTC
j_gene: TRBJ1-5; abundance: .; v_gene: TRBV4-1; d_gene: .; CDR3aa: CASSQGGLVNQPQHF; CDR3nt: TGCGCCAGCAGCCAAGGAGGGTTAGTCAATCAGCCCCAGCATTTT
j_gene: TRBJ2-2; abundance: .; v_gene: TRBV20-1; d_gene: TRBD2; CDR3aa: CSAEKPRTSVYTGELFF; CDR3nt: TGCAGTGCTGAAAAGCCTCGGACTAGCGTATACACCGGGGAGCTGTTTTTT
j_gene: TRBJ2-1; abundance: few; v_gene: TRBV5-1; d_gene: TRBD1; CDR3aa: CASSPGTGNGEQFF; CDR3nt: TGCGCCAGCAGCCCCGGGACAGGGAATGGTGAGCAGTTCTTC
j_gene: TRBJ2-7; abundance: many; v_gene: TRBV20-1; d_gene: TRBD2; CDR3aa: CSARGAGGGEQYF; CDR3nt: TGCAGTGCTAGAGGGGCGGGAGGGGGCGAGCAGTACTTC
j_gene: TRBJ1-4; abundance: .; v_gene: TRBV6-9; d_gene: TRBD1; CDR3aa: CASSIRTGGTNEKLFF; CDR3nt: TGTGCCAGCAGTATTCGGACAGGGGGCACTAATGAAAAACTGTTTTTT
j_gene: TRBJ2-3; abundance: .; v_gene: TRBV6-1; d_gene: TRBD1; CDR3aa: CASSKGATTDTQYF; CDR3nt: TGTGCCAGCAGTAAGGGGGCTACGACAGATACGCAGTATTTT
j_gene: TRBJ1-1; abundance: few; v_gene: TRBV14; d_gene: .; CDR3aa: CASSQGLPGTEAFF; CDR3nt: TGTGCCAGCAGCCAAGGTCTCCCGGGCACTGAAGCTTTCTTT
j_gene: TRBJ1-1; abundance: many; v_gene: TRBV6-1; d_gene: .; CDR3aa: CASSSGTTEAFF; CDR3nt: TGTGCCAGCAGTTCCGGGACCACTGAAGCTTTCTTT
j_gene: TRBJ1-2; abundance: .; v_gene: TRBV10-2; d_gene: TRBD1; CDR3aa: CASSERGHRGYGYTF; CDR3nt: TGCGCCAGCAGTGAGCGGGGCCACAGGGGCTATGGCTACACCTTC
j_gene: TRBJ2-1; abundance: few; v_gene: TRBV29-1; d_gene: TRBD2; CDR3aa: CSVSGTRDSYNEQFF; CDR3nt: TGCAGCGTATCTGGGACTAGAGACTCCTACAATGAGCAGTTCTTC
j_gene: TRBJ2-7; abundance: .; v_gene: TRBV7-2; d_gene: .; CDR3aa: CASSHAPGGNYEQYF; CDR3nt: TGTGCCAGCAGCCACGCCCCGGGGGGCAACTACGAGCAGTACTTC
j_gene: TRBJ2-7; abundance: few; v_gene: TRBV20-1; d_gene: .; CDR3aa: CSGGREQGEQYF; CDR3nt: TGCAGTGGAGGTCGGGAGCAGGGCGAGCAGTACTTC
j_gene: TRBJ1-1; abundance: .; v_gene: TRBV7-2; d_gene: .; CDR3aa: CASSAGSRNTEAFF; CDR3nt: TGTGCCAGCAGCGCAGGGTCTAGGAACACTGAAGCTTTCTTT
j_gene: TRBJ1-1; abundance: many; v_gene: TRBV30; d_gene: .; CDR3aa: CAWSVNGRVNTEAFF; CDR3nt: TGTGCCTGGAGTGTAAATGGCAGGGTGAACACTGAAGCTTTCTTT
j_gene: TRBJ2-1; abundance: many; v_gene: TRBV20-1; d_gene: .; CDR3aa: CSARDQTASYNEQFF; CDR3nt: TGCAGTGCTAGAGATCAAACTGCCTCCTACAATGAGCAGTTCTTC
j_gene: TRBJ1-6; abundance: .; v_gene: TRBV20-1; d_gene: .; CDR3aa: CSARPEGSYNSPLHF; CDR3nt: TGCAGTGCTAGACCCGAGGGATCCTATAATTCACCCCTCCACTTT
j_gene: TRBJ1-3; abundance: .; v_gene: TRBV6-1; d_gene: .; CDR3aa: CASSQGRNSGNTIYF; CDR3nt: TGTGCCAGCAGTCAAGGACGGAACTCTGGAAACACCATATATTTT
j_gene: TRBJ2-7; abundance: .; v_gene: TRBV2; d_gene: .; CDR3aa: CASKEGSSYEQYF; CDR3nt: TGTGCCAGCAAAGAGGGCAGTTCCTACGAGCAGTACTTC
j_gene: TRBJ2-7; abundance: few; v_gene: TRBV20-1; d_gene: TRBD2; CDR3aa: CSARDQAGGPNEQYF; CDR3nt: TGCAGTGCTAGAGATCAGGCGGGAGGGCCGAACGAGCAGTACTTC
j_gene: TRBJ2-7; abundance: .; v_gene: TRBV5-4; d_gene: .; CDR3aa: CASSPQMSNEQYF; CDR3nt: TGTGCCAGCAGCCCCCAAATGTCGAACGAGCAGTACTTC
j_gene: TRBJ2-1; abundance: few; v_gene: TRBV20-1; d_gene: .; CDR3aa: CSARRDTYEQFF; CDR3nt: TGCAGTGCTAGACGCGACACGTATGAGCAGTTCTTC
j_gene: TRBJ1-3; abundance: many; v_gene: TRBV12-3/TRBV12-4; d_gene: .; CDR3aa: CASSLVGGSPGNTIYF; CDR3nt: TGTGCCAGCAGTTTAGTAGGGGGATCCCCTGGAAACACCATATATTTT
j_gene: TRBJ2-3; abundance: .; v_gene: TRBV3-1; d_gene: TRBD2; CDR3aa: CASSQDEGLAVDTQYF; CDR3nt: TGTGCCAGCAGCCAAGATGAAGGGCTAGCGGTCGATACGCAGTATTTT
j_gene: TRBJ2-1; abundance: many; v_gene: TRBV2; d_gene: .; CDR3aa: CASSVGPAVYNEQFF; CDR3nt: TGTGCCAGCAGTGTCGGCCCCGCAGTATACAATGAGCAGTTCTTC
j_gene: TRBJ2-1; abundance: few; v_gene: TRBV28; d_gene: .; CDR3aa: CASSLPVDNEQFF; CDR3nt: TGTGCCAGCAGTTTACCAGTTGACAATGAGCAGTTCTTC
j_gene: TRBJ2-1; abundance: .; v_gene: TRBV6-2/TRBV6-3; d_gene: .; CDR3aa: CASSKTGSAYNEQFF; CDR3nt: TGTGCCAGCAGTAAGACAGGATCCGCCTACAATGAGCAGTTCTTC
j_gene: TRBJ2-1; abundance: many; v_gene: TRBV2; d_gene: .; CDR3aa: CASESFGLSYNEQFF; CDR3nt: TGTGCCAGCGAGAGTTTCGGTTTATCCTACAATGAGCAGTTCTTC
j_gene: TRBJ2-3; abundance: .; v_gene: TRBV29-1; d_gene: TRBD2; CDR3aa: CSVELAGATDTQYF; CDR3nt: TGCAGCGTTGAGCTAGCGGGAGCCACAGATACGCAGTATTTT
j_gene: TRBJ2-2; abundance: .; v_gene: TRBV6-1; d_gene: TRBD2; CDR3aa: CASRLAAGELFF; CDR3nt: TGTGCCAGCAGACTAGCGGCCGGGGAGCTGTTTTTT
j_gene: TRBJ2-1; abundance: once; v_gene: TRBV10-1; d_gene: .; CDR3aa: CASSEYRQDEQFF; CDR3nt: TGCGCCAGCAGTGAGTACCGACAGGATGAGCAGTTCTTC
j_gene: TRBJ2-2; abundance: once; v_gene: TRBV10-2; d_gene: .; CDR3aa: CASGNRERDTGELFF; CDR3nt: TGCGCCAGCGGTAATCGGGAGCGAGACACCGGGGAGCTGTTTTTT
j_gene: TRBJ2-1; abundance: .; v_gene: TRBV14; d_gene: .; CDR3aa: CASSQDVYNEQFF; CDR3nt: TGTGCCAGCAGCCAAGACGTGTACAATGAGCAGTTCTTC
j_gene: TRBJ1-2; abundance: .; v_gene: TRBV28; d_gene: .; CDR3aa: CASGRGGYTF; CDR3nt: TGTGCCAGCGGGCGGGGCGGCTACACCTTC
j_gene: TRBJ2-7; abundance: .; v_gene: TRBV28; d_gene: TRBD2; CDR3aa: CASSLKRTSGIYEQYF; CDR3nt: TGTGCCAGCAGTTTAAAAAGGACTAGCGGGATCTACGAGCAGTACTTC
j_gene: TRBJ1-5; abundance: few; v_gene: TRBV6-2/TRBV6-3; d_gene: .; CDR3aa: CASSQPGRSTQPQHF; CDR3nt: TGTGCCAGCAGTCAACCGGGACGGTCGACTCAGCCCCAGCATTTT